The following is a T cell receptor beta chain sequence with its context. Its antigen is not identified. The germline CDR1 and CDR2 sequences are SGHVS and FQNEAQ. This CDR3 spans 14 amino acids. V was shortened by 8 bases and J by 7 bases, with 18 bases between the two germline ends. This entry comes from a study of CD8 T cells in ankylosing spondylitis. Regarding the study as a whole: Seemingly characteristic of ankylosing spondylitis blood was a TCR beta motif consisting of about 8 highly homologous variants.

One entry per CDR3 protein, called by TCRdb with MiXCR from the 5' RACE reads. The sample lists fewer than 400,000 distinct CDR3 sequences; approximately 14% were seen once. The sequencing sample was made of blood, either unsorted or a sorted T cell fraction (not recorded which). This receptor was identified in a male donor with ankylosing spondylitis or in good health (not recorded which). The genes are TRBV7-8 and TRBJ2-1; TRBD1 is a possible D gene (5 bases). CDR3 DNA sequence: TGTGCCAGCGGAATCAGGGTTATGGGGAATGAGCAGTTCTTC. Encoded protein: CASGIRVMGNEQFF.